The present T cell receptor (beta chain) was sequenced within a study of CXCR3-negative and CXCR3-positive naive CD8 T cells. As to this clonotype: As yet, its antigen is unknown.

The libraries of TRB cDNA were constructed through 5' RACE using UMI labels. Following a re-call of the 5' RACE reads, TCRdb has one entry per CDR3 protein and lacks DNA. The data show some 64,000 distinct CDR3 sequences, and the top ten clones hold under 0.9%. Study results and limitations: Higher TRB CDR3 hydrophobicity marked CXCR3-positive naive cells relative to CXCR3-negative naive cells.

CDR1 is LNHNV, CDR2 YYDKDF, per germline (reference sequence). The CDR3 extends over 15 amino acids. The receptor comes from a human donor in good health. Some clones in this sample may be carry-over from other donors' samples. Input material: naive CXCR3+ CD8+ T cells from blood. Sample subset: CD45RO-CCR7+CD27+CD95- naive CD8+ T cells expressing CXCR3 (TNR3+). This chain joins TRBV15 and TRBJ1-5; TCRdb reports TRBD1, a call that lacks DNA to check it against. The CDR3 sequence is CATSRVAGGGQPQHF.